Below are 15 T cell receptor beta chains sequenced from a single sample in a study of TIL therapy for anti-PD-1-resistant metastatic lung cancer. This was the immunoSEQ v3 assay. This table comes from immunoSEQ multiplex PCR, and its TCRdb copy is limited to in-frame clones, with some not included. This table holds 15,000 to 20,000 clones, about four fifths found once. As to time point: pre-treatment sample, taken before nivolumab and TIL therapy. This sample comprised blood, obtained at baseline. These receptors were obtained from a person aged 25 to 85 with non-small cell lung cancer.

The chain uses TRBV2 and TRBJ2-7; TRBD1 is a possible D gene (5 bases). The CDR3 is made up of 14 amino acids. Deletions cut 4 bases from V and 3 bases from J, with 13 bases between. CDR1 and CDR2 (germline): SNHLY, FYNNEI. CDR3 loop: CASSVQGWNYEQYF. The CDR3 DNA reads TGTGCCAGCAGTGTCCAGGGATGGAACTACGAGCAGTACTTC. The variable domain in full, with the rest retrieved from reference TRBV2 and TRBJ2-7, is EPEVTQTPSHQVTQMGQEVILRCVPISNHLYFYWYRQILGQKVEFLVSFYNNEISEKSEIFDDQFSVERPDGSNFTLKIRSTKLEDSAMYFCASSVQGWNYEQYFGPGTRLTVT.

This chain uses TRBV7-9 with TRBJ1-1, with TRBD1 matching over 8 bases. V lost 6 bases to trimming and J lost 7 bases; unmatched junction nucleotides: 7. Germline CDR1 reads SEHNR; CDR2 reads FQNEAQ (reference sequence). The CDR3 contains 13 residues. The CDR3 DNA reads as TGTGCCAGCAGGCACGCAGGGGGCGGTGAAGCTTTCTTT. This translates into CASRHAGGGEAFF.

The genes are TRBV13 and TRBJ2-2, with 8 bases fitting TRBD2. Germline V gene lookup returns CDR1 PRHDT and CDR2 FYEKMQ (reference sequence). V shed 5 bases, J shed 4 bases, and the junction held 12 bases outside the gene matches. This CDR3 has 17 amino acids. CDR3 in DNA: TGTGCCAGCAGCGCCCGATCGGGGGGGCGGAGCACCGGGGAGCTGTTTTTT. Translation: CASSARSGGRSTGELFF.

For the CDR3, the DNA is TGCGCCAGCAGCTTGGGTGACAGGGAGAATGAAAAACTGTTTTTT. This encodes CASSLGDRENEKLFF. The rearrangement joins TRBV5-1 to TRBJ1-4; 7 bases match TRBD1. The CDR3 length is 15 residues. The ends lost 0 bases at V and 5 bases at J; junction bases unmatched: 4. Germline CDR1 and CDR2: SGHRS and YFSETQ.

The chain is built from TRBV28 and TRBJ1-5; D ambiguous. Trimming left V 6 bases short and J 3 bases short, with 6 bases between. The CDR3 has 12 amino acids. Germline V CDR1 and CDR2: MDHEN, SYDVKM. CDR3 amino acids: CASRKPNQPQHF. In DNA, the CDR3 is TGTGCCAGCAGAAAGCCCAATCAGCCCCAGCATTTT. Looking up the rest from reference TRBV28 and TRBJ1-5 gives the full variable domain: DVKVTQSSRYLVKRTGEKVFLECVQDMDHENMFWYRQDPGLGLRLIYFSYDVKMKEKGDIPEGYSVSREKKERFSLILESASTNQTSMYLCASRKPNQPQHFGDGTRLSIL.

This clone has a single count. The chain recombines TRBV5-1 with TRBJ1-3; unclear D gene. V gave up 2 bases and J gave up 0 bases, with 12 bases separating them. The germline gives CDR1 SGHRS, CDR2 YFSETQ. There are 16 residues in the CDR3. CDR3 protein: CASSFSGISSGNTIYF. Here the CDR3 DNA reads TGCGCCAGCAGCTTTTCGGGGATCAGCTCTGGAAACACCATATATTTT.

The chain is built from TRBV5-1 and TRBJ1-1; no definite D call. CDR3 length equals 12 residues. Trimming shortened V by 4 bases and J by 1 base, and 5 bases separated the two germline ends. CDR1 SGHRS and CDR2 YFSETQ come from the germline V gene. The chain's CDR3 is CASSPGNTEAFF. DNA for the CDR3: TGCGCCAGCAGCCCTGGGAACACTGAAGCTTTCTTT.

The rearrangement joins TRBV28 to TRBJ2-5, with TRBD2 identical over 9 bases. Germline assignment: CDR1 MDHEN and CDR2 SYDVKM. The CDR3 has 16 residues. The trim removed 2 bases at V and 0 bases at J, leaving 4 bases unmatched. CDR3 amino acids: CASSLILAGYQETQYF. Written as DNA, the CDR3 is TGTGCCAGCAGTTTAATTCTAGCGGGGTACCAAGAGACCCAGTACTTC.

The rearrangement joins TRBV6-5 to TRBJ1-5, with D tentatively TRBD1 (5 bases). Deletions cut 5 bases from V and 2 bases from J, with 10 bases between. Germline V gene data show CDR1 as MNHEY and CDR2 as SVGAGI. This CDR3 contains 14 residues. DNA of the CDR3: TGTGCCAGCAGTCGGACAAGGCGCAATCAGCCCCAGCATTTT. Translation: CASSRTRRNQPQHF.

The rearrangement uses TRBV13 and TRBJ2-5; no reliable D call. Trimming took 4 bases from V and 9 from J, leaving 24 bases between them. This CDR3 has 16 amino acids. Germline V gene lookup returns CDR1 PRHDT and CDR2 FYEKMQ (reference sequence). The CDR3 DNA follows: TGTGCCAGCAGCTGGATCAGGACGCGAGTTCTAACGGCCCAGTACTTC. Encoded protein: CASSWIRTRVLTAQYF.

The chain joins TRBV5-1 to TRBJ2-1, with D possibly called TRBD1 or TRBD2 (7 bases each). Germline CDR1 reads SGHRS; CDR2 reads YFSETQ. CDR3 length: 16 amino acids. V lost 1 base and J 6 bases, leaving 17 bases between the germline ends. The CDR3 region has the DNA TGCGCCAGCAGCTTGACCAGGCAGGGGGGGACCAATGAGCAGTTCTTC. Translating gives CASSLTRQGGTNEQFF.

This clone has a single count. The rearrangement uses TRBV20-1 and TRBJ2-4; D remains ambiguous. Per germline, CDR1 DFQATT and CDR2 SNEGSKA (reference sequence). The V gene lost 0 bases and the J gene lost 9 bases, with 6 bases spanning the gap. The CDR3 loop spans 11 amino acids. The CDR3 sequence is CSAREAVIQYF. The CDR3 DNA reads TGCAGTGCTAGAGAGGCGGTCATTCAGTACTTC.

The V and J genes are TRBV20-1 and TRBJ2-1, with TRBD2 matching 10 bases. CDR3 size: 11 residues. Germline CDR1 is DFQATT and CDR2 is SNEGSKA (reference sequence). The V gene end was trimmed by 6 bases and the J gene end by 12 bases; junction bases not matched to a gene: 5. DNA for the CDR3: TGCAGTGCAAGACTAGCGGGCTTGCAGTTCTTC. This encodes CSARLAGLQFF.

V is TRBV7-3 and J is TRBJ2-2; D unclear. Germline V lookup: CDR1 SGHTA, CDR2 FQGTGA. This CDR3 contains 11 residues. V was cut by 8 bases and J by 4 bases, with 5 bases left in between. CDR3 coding DNA: TGTGCCAGCTCGGGCACCGGGGAGCTGTTTTTT. Protein sequence: CASSGTGELFF.

The gene calls are TRBV7-3 and TRBJ2-3; D gene ambiguous. The ends were cut back, 2 bases at V and 4 bases at J, with 7 bases in the middle. The CDR3 extends over 13 amino acids. CDR1 and CDR2 from the germline V gene are SGHTA and FQGTGA. This CDR3 is CASSLERADTQYF. DNA of the CDR3: TGTGCCAGCAGCTTAGAAAGGGCAGATACGCAGTATTTT. The variable domain in full, completed from reference TRBV7-3 and TRBJ2-3, reads GAGVSQTPSNKVTEKGKYVELRCDPISGHTALYWYRQSLGQGPEFLIYFQGTGAADDSGLPNDRFFAVRPEGSVSTLKIQRTERGDSAVYLCASSLERADTQYFGPGTRLTVL.